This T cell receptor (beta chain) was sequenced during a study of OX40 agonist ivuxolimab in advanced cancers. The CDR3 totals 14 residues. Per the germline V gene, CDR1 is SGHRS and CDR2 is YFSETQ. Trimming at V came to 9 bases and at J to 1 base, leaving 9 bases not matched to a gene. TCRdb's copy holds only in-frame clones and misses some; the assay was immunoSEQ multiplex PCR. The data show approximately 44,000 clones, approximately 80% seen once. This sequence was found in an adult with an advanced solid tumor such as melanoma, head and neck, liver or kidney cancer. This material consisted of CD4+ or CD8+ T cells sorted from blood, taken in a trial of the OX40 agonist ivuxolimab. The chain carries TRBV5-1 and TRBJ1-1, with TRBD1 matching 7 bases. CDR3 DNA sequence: TGCGCCACCCGCCTTGGGACAGCGAACACTGAAGCTTTCTTT. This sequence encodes CATRLGTANTEAFF.